The sequence of this TCR beta chain was determined in a study of control samples from healthy donors and cancer patients. Generated by immunoSEQ multiplex PCR, the TCRdb table keeps only in-frame clones and is missing some. Of about 80,000 clones listed, just under 90% are singletons. Trimming removed 3 bases from V and 3 bases from J, with 8 bases in between. This CDR3 is 13 amino acids long. The receptor was isolated from a man aged 50 to 59 in good health. This chain connects TRBV12-3 or TRBV12-4 to TRBJ2-5; D is uncertain. What was sequenced was blood. The CDR3 nucleotides read TGTGCCAGCAGTTTTAGGGCAGAAGAGACCCAGTACTTC. As protein: CASSFRAEETQYF.